This TCR beta chain is drawn from a study of T cells in Graves' hyperthyroidism and ophthalmopathy. Findings and limits, study-wide: Model output signaled ophthalmopathy a median approximately 6.2 months ahead of onset. A model of 13 V-J features distinguished ophthalmopathy from stable hyperthyroidism.

Amplified regions were TCR beta CDR3 sequences from RNA transcripts. An initial round of RT-PCR targeting the TCR CDR3 relied on the HTBI primer set. TCRdb ran MiXCR on the multiplex PCR reads and lists one entry per CDR3 protein. The sample lists hundreds of thousands of distinct CDR3 sequences, around 15% occurring once. Clinical symptoms, serum thyroxine, TRAb, thyroid ultrasound and orbital computed tomography established diagnosis. Notes on this clonotype: The antigen remains unidentified.

This CDR3 has 12 amino acids. V shed 6 bases and J shed 9 bases, with 9 bases lying between them. Germline CDR1 MNHEY, CDR2 SMNVEV (reference sequence). The chain employs TRBV27 and TRBJ1-6, with D uncertain. The TCR originated in a woman aged 25-40 years with Graves' hyperthyroidism. Sequenced material: blood. The CDR3 protein is CASRSTLSPLHF. The CDR3 DNA is TGTGCCAGCAGGTCGACCCTTTCACCCCTCCACTTT.